This T cell receptor beta chain was sequenced during a study of naive and memory T cell subsets. Two oligonucleotides, mixed equimolar, formed the beta constant-region primer covering TRBC1 and TRBC2. TCRdb processed the UMI-ligation and nested PCR reads anew with MiXCR; each CDR3 protein has one entry. The sample carries approximately 82,000 distinct CDR3 sequences, 5.5% to 8.5% recorded once. The V end was cut by 0 bases, the J end by 6 bases, with 11 bases between. The CDR3 contains 15 residues. The germline V gene has CDR1 SEHNR and CDR2 FQNEAQ (reference sequence). The clonotype was recovered from a human donor in good health. The source material was central memory CD4+ T cells from blood. The chain employs TRBV7-9 and TRBJ2-2; D may be TRBD1 (6 bases). For the CDR3, the DNA is TGTGCCAGCAGCTTAGCGTTGGCAGGGGCCGGGGAGCTGTTTTTT. Amino acids: CASSLALAGAGELFF.